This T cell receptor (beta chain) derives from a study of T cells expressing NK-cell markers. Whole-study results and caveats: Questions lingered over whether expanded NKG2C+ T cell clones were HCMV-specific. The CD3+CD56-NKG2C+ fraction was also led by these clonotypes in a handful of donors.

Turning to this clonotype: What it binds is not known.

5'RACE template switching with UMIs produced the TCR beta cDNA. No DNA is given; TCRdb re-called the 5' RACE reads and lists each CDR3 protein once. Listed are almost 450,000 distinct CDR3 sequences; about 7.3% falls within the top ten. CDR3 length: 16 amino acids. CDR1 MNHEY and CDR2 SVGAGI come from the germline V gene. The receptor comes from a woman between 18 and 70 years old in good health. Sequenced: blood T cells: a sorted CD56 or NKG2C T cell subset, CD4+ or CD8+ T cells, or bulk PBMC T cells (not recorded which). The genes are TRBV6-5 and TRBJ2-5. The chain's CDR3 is CASSYLLGGAKETQYF.